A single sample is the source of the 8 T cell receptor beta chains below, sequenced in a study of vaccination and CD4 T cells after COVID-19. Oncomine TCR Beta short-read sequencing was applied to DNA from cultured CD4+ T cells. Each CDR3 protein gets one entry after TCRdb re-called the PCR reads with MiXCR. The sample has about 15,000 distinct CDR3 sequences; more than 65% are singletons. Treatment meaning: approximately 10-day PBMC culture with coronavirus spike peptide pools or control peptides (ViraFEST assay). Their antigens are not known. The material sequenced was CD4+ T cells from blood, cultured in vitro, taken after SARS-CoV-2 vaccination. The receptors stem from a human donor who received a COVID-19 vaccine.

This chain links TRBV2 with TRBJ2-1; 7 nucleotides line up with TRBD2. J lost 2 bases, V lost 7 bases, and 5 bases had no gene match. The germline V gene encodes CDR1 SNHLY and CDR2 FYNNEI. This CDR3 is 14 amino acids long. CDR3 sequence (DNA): TGTGCCAGCAAGACGGGGGGACCCTACAATGAGCAGTTCTTC. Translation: CASKTGGPYNEQFF.

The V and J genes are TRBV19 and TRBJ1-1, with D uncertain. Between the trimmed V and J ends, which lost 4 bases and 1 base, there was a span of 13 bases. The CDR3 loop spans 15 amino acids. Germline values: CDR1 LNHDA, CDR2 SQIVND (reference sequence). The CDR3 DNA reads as TGTGCCAGTAGTACCACACCAGGCGGGAACACTGAAGCTTTCTTT. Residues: CASSTTPGGNTEAFF.

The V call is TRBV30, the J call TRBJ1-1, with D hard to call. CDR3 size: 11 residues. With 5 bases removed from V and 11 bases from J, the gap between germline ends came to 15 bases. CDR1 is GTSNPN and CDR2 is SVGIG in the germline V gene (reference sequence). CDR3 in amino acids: CAWSTQVSAFF. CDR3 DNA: TGTGCCTGGTCTACGCAGGTTAGCGCTTTCTTT.

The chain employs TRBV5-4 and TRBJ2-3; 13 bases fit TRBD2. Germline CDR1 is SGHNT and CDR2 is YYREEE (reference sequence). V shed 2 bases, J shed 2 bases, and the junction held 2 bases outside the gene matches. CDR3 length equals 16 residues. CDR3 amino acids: CASSFTSGGDTDTQYF. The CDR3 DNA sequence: TGTGCCAGCAGCTTTACTAGCGGGGGGGACACAGATACGCAGTATTTT.

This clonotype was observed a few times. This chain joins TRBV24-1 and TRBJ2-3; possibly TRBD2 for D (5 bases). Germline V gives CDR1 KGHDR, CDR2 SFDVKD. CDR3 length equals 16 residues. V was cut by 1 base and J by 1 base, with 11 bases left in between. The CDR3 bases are TGTGCCACCAGTGATTTAGGACGGGATCGCACAGATACGCAGTATTTT. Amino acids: CATSDLGRDRTDTQYF.

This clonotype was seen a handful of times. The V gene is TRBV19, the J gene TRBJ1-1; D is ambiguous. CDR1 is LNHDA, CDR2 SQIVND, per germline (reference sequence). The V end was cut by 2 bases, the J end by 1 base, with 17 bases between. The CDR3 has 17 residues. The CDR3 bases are TGTGCCAGTAGTATAAGCAGGATCGGCGGAACGAACACTGAAGCTTTCTTT. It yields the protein CASSISRIGGTNTEAFF.

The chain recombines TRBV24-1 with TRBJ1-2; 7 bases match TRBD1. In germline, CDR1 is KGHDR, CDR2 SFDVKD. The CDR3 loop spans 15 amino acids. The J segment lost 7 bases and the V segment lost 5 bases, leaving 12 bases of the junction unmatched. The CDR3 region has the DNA TGTGCCACCAGTGGGGAGACGAGGGGGCAATCTGGCTACACCTTC. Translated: CATSGETRGQSGYTF.

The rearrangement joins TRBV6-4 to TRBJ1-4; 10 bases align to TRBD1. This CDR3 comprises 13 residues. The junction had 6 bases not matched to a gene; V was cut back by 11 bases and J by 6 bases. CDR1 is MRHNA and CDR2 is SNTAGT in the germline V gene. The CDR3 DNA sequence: TGTGCCGGAAGGGGGACAGGGGATGAAAAACTGTTTTTT. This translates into CAGRGTGDEKLFF.